The 10 T cell receptor beta chains reported below all come from one sample, sequenced in a study of T cell responses to AZD1222 COVID-19 vaccine. Measured with immunoSEQ multiplex PCR; TCRdb has only the in-frame clones, and not every one. The table lists roughly 150,000 clones, around 90% of them singletons, with approximately 1.5% in the top ten. This material consisted of peripheral blood, taken on day 0 of AZD1222 vaccination. Receptor source: an adult in good health.

The chain recombines TRBV3-1 (or the pseudogene TRBV3-2) with TRBJ1-2, with TRBD1 identical over 9 bases. CDR1 LGHDT and CDR2 YNNKEL come from the germline V gene (reference sequence). With V trimmed by 5 bases and J by 8 bases, 3 bases remained unmatched. There are 12 residues in the CDR3. The CDR3 region has the DNA TGTGCCAGCAGCGGACAGGGGCTCGGCTACACCTTC. Protein sequence: CASSGQGLGYTF.

This clone showed up just once. J is TRBJ1-5 and V is TRBV19; 10 bases align to TRBD1. CDR1 LNHDA and CDR2 SQIVND come from the germline V gene (reference sequence). With 5 bases clipped from V and 2 bases from J, the junction kept 3 bases outside the gene matches. The CDR3 runs to 15 residues. The CDR3 reads CASSGTGARNQPQHF. CDR3 DNA sequence: TGTGCCAGTAGTGGGACAGGGGCCCGCAATCAGCCCCAGCATTTT.

This clone was counted once. The rearrangement uses TRBV18 and TRBJ1-1; 8 nucleotides agree with TRBD1. This CDR3 is 14 amino acids long. V gave up 3 bases and J gave up 6 bases; unmatched junction bases: 6. Germline V gene data show CDR1 as KGHSH and CDR2 as LQKENI. The CDR3 sequence is CASSPDGQGSEAFF. The CDR3 DNA is TGTGCCAGCTCACCGGACGGACAGGGCTCTGAAGCTTTCTTT.

The V and J genes are TRBV4-3 and TRBJ2-1, with 12 bases lining up with TRBD2. Germline V CDR1 and CDR2: LGHNA, YSLEER. V gave up 4 bases and J gave up 4 bases; unmatched junction bases: 11. The CDR3 is 18 amino acids. Here the CDR3 DNA reads TGCGCCAGCAGCCGGTCCCCTCCCGGACTAGCGGGATACAATGAGCAGTTCTTC. It codes for CASSRSPPGLAGYNEQFF.

V is TRBV6-1 and J is TRBJ1-4; the D is unclear. Trimming took 3 bases from V and 7 from J, leaving 12 bases between them. The CDR3 length is 14 residues. Germline assignment: CDR1 MNHNS and CDR2 SASEGT. The CDR3 loop is CASSDRPNAEKLFF. The CDR3, as DNA: TGTGCCAGCAGTGATCGCCCTAACGCTGAAAAACTGTTTTTT.

Regarding this clone: Additional DNA sequences in this sample encode the identical CDR3. The chain carries TRBV12-3 or TRBV12-4 and TRBJ1-1; D not resolved. The CDR3 spans 13 residues. V was clipped by 3 bases and J by 1 base, with 6 bases between them. This chain's CDR3 is CASSFKANTEAFF. In nucleotides, the CDR3 is TGTGCCAGCAGTTTTAAAGCGAACACTGAAGCTTTCTTT.

The chain has TRBV6-2 or TRBV6-3 and TRBJ2-1; D ambiguous. This CDR3 is 14 amino acids long. Per germline, CDR1 MNHEY and CDR2 SVGEGT. V dropped 6 bases and J dropped 5 bases, with 14 bases sitting between them. The CDR3 here is CASSFGRSNNEQFF. CDR3 nucleotides: TGTGCCAGCAGCTTTGGGCGATCGAACAATGAGCAGTTCTTC.

CDR3 in DNA: TGTGCCAGCACTCGGCTCCGGGACAGGGTCCTTGGCTACACCTTC. It codes for CASTRLRDRVLGYTF. This chain links TRBV6-5 with TRBJ1-2; 9 bases line up with TRBD1. The CDR3 spans 15 residues. The V segment lost 7 bases and the J segment 7 bases; nucleotides outside the gene matches: 13. Germline assignment: CDR1 MNHEY and CDR2 SVGAGI.

CDR3 in DNA: TGTGCCAGCAGTGACCGACTAGCGGGGGGGCGAGGTAATGAGCAGTTCTTC. It codes for CASSDRLAGGRGNEQFF. This chain joins TRBV25-1 and TRBJ2-1; 14 bases line up with TRBD2. The CDR3 length is 17 residues. After removal of 3 bases from V and 7 bases from J, the junction contained 8 bases not matched to a gene. In germline, CDR1 is MGHDK, CDR2 SYGVNS.

In its sample, this clone was seen a few times. V and J are TRBV27 and TRBJ2-7; 9 nucleotides agree with TRBD1. This CDR3 is 15 amino acids long. V gave up 5 bases and J gave up 3 bases; unmatched junction bases: 8. Germline assignment: CDR1 MNHEY and CDR2 SMNVEV (reference sequence). The chain's CDR3 is CASSRSGTGLYEQYF. The CDR3 nucleotides are TGTGCCAGCAGTCGCTCCGGGACAGGGCTCTACGAGCAGTACTTC.